This T cell receptor (beta chain) was profiled in a study of blood T cell repertoires in COVID-19. Study in general: Samples taken during acute and convalescent COVID-19 were collected in the United States, Italy and Spain. T cells, B-cell-depleted T cells, or PBMCs provided the cDNA or gDNA that served as material.

Original analysis: How many nucleated cells were present was estimated from reference gene primer amplification. The repertoire was sequenced with immunoSEQ multiplex PCR; TCRdb's copy has only in-frame clones and lacks some. Clone size and V and J calls were adopted from that table, with D and trimming inferred from the DNA. The table includes roughly 27,000 clones, around 90% detected once. The CDR3 runs to 14 residues. V was pared by 5 bases and J by 7 bases, with 6 bases of the junction left unmatched. The germline gives CDR1 SNHLY, CDR2 FYNNEI. The clonotype comes from a woman aged 60 to 75 with active COVID-19. Sequencing used peripheral blood. This sequence joins TRBV2 and TRBJ1-2; TRBD1 aligns across 11 bases. The CDR3 loop is CASSRTGGWGGYTF. In DNA, the CDR3 is TGTGCCAGCAGTCGGACAGGGGGCTGGGGTGGCTACACCTTC.